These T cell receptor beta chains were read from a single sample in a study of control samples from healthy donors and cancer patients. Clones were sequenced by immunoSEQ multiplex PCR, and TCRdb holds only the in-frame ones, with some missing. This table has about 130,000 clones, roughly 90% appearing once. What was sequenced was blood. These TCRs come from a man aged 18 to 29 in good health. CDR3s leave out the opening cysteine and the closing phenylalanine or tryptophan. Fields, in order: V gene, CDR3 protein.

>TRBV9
ASSPRHALNTEAF
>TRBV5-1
ASSLAYNEETQY
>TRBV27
ASSLLNSPLH
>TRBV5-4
ASSLAYDTTYEQY
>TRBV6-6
ASSYAPESYEQY
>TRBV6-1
ASSEPLGYT
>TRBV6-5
ASITRGNVGDEQY
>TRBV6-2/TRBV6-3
ASSYPGGGYT
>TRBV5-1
ASSLTGTTGNLQF
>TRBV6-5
ASSLQGAGNTEAF
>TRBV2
ASSEALGSNNQPQH
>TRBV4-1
ASSQAPLAANTGELF
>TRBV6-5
ASSRGQGAGNTIY
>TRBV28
ASSWGDTQPQH
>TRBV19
ASSNKLILAKNIQY
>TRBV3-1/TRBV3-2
ASSLHGGGPTLYGYT
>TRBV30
AWSLQGPTNEKLF
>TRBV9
ANSVGFLGEQY
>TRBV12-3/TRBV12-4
ASSLGTGVPYT
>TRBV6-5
ASSYGSEQY
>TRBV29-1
SVGGSTEAF
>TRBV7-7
ASSPPGGGYNEQF
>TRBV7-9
ASSGPGTGTYEQY
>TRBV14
ASSFRTGATDTQY
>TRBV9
ASSVVGGSGNTIY
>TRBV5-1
ASSQNPGQGVSWETQY
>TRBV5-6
ASSRGRIYGYT
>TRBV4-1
ASSHPTSGAGVGQF
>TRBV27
AIRDRSYEQY
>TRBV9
ASSGTSGGLLGETQY
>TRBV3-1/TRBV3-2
ASSRDFQETQY
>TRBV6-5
ASSYSSGGTEAF
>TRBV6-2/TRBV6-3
ASSLQGIGNTEAF
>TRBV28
ASTTGQGDQPQH
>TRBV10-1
ASSDPTGNRDAFGSPLH
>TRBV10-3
AIAGPDQPQH
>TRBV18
ASTTYGAKNIQY
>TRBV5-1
ASKREMNTEAF
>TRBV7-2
ASSLVATTGYGYT
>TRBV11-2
ASSPSPLLLNTEAF
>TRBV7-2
ASSEENYEQY
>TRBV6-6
ASSYNRYPEF